In its sample, the clone carrying this T cell receptor (beta chain) was seen a few times. Distinct nucleotide sequences in the sample also encode this CDR3. This entry belongs to a study of shared clonotypes between healthy human individuals. Assay: immunoSEQ multiplex PCR; the TCRdb copy retains only in-frame clones and omits some. The sample holds some 2,500,000 clones, 92% seen once. Germline CDR1 SNHLY, CDR2 FYNNEI. This CDR3 spans 12 amino acids. The V segment lost 6 bases and the J segment 5 bases; nucleotides outside the gene matches: 0. This TCR was sampled from a man younger than 35 in good health. Some clones in this sample may be carry-over from other donors' samples. The sequencing sample was made of naive CD4+ T cells from PBMCs. Described subset: CD45RA+ positively selected. This chain uses TRBV2 with TRBJ2-5; 10 bases are a match to TRBD1. The CDR3 sequence: CASRGQGETQYF. CDR3 in DNA: TGTGCCAGCAGGGGACAGGGGGAGACCCAGTACTTC.